This record covers a single TCR beta chain. Time point meaning: after trial treatment. Treatment noted: LDRT plus nivolumab, ipilimumab, low-dose cyclophosphamide and aspirin (RACIN trial). Donors were dosed with nivolumab and ipilimumab; they also received aspirin, low-dose cyclophosphamide and low-dose radiotherapy. Primers targeting TRAV and TRBV primed first-strand cDNA, covering alpha and beta chains. It was with a constant-region primer and a V-primer adapter that TCRs were amplified over 20 PCR cycles. TCRdb processed the reads anew with MiXCR; each CDR3 protein has one entry. The sample includes tens of thousands of distinct CDR3 sequences, about 20% seen only once; the top ten take over 10%. This record comes from a study of low-dose radiotherapy and immunotherapy resistance in tumors. The wider study: Those assigned to Cohort 2 were treated with 1 Gy per fraction every two weeks (13 Gy in total over 26 weeks). Every six weeks patients received intravenous ipilimumab 1 mg/kg, and every two weeks they received intravenous nivolumab 240 mg.

Germline CDR1 SGHTA, CDR2 FQGNSA. V was clipped by 4 bases and J by 1 base; unmatched bases: 1. The CDR3 contains 14 residues. The TCR originated in a female donor with ovarian cancer. The sequences come from PBMCs, collected after low-dose radiotherapy plus immunotherapy. The V gene is TRBV7-2, the J gene TRBJ2-3, with TRBD2 matching 8 bases. The CDR3 region has the DNA TGTGCCAGCAGCTATAGCGGGGGCACAGATACGCAGTATTTT. Encoded protein: CASSYSGGTDTQYF. The whole variable domain, filled in from reference TRBV7-2 and TRBJ2-3, reads GAGVSQSPSNKVTEKGKDVELRCDPISGHTALYWYRQSLGQGLEFLIYFQGNSAPDKSGLPSDRFSAERTGGSVSTLTIQRTQQEDSAVYLCASSYSGGTDTQYFGPGTRLTVL.